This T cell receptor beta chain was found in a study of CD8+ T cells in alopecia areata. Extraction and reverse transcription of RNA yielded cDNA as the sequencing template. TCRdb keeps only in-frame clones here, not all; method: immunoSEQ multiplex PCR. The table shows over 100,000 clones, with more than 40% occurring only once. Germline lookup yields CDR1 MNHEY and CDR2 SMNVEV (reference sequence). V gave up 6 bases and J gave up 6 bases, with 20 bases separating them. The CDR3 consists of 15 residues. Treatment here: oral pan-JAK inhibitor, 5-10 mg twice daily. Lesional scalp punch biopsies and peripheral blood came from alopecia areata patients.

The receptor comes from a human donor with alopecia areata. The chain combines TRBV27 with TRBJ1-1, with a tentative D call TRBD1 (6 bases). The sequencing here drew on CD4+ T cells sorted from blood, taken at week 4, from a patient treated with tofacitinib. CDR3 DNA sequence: TGTGCCAGCAGATCCCACACGCGGGGGGCCCCTGAAGCTTTCTTT. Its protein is CASRSHTRGAPEAFF.